Below, 12 T cell receptor beta chains from the same sample are listed, as sequenced in a study of blood T cell repertoires in COVID-19. Sequencing was performed with immunoSEQ multiplex PCR; in TCRdb, only in-frame clones are kept and a portion is missing. The table shows approximately 260,000 clones, with under 90% occurring only once. The sequencing sample was made of PBMCs or T cells enriched from blood (not recorded which). The receptor set was obtained from a woman aged 60-70 years who had recovered from COVID-19.

As DNA, the CDR3 is TGCGCCAGCAGCACGATCGGGGGGACTGAAGCTTTCTTT. Amino acids: CASSTIGGTEAFF. The chain joins TRBV5-1 to TRBJ1-1, with a tentative D call TRBD1 (5 bases). The CDR3 is 13 residues long. The germline V gene encodes CDR1 SGHRS and CDR2 YFSETQ. The ends were cut back, 4 bases at V and 5 bases at J, with 12 bases in the middle.

The chain is built from TRBV5-1 and TRBJ2-7; a possible D gene is TRBD2 (6 bases). Germline V gene lookup returns CDR1 SGHRS and CDR2 YFSETQ. V gave up 0 bases and J gave up 5 bases, with 15 bases separating them. The CDR3 sequence is 15 residues long. The CDR3 protein is CASSLEGAGRNEQYF. The CDR3 DNA sequence: TGCGCCAGCAGCTTGGAGGGAGCGGGCCGTAACGAGCAGTACTTC.

The chain combines TRBV6-4 with TRBJ1-5; 7 bases fit TRBD1. V lost 3 bases and J lost 0; bases outside the gene matches: 8. CDR3 length equals 17 residues. Germline CDR1 MRHNA, CDR2 SNTAGT. The CDR3 reads CASSDRGQPYSNQPQHF. In DNA form, the CDR3 reads TGTGCCAGCAGTGATCGGGGACAGCCCTATAGCAATCAGCCCCAGCATTTT.

This CDR3 reads CASSLTTGVNTEAFF. Written as DNA, the CDR3 is TGTGCCAGCAGCTTAACAACAGGGGTGAACACTGAAGCTTTCTTT. V and J are TRBV7-3 and TRBJ1-1; 7 nucleotides match TRBD1. The J segment lost 0 bases and the V segment lost 0 bases, leaving 1 base of the junction unmatched. Germline V gives CDR1 SGHTA, CDR2 FQGTGA. This CDR3 comprises 15 residues.

The chain employs TRBV2 and TRBJ2-5, with D tentatively TRBD2 (5 bases). Trimming left V 6 bases short and J 5 bases short, with 13 bases between. Germline V CDR1 and CDR2: SNHLY, FYNNEI. The CDR3 extends over 13 amino acids. The CDR3 reads CASSGIFRETQYF. The DNA for the CDR3 is TGTGCCAGCAGCGGGATCTTTAGGGAGACCCAGTACTTC. Based on the CDR3 plus reference TRBV2 and TRBJ2-5, the full variable domain is EPEVTQTPSHQVTQMGQEVILRCVPISNHLYFYWYRQILGQKVEFLVSFYNNEISEKSEIFDDQFSVERPDGSNFTLKIRSTKLEDSAMYFCASSGIFRETQYFGPGTRLLVL.

On this clone: Other DNA variants within this sample encode the same CDR3. This chain uses TRBV30 with TRBJ2-3, with 11 bases aligning to TRBD2. Germline CDR1 is GTSNPN and CDR2 is SVGIG (reference sequence). This CDR3 spans 14 amino acids. V was clipped by 3 bases and J by 1 base; unmatched bases: 0. The CDR3 nucleotides read TGTGCCTGGAGACTAGCGGGGGGCACAGATACGCAGTATTTT. It yields the protein CAWRLAGGTDTQYF.

V is TRBV3-1 (or the pseudogene TRBV3-2) and J is TRBJ1-4; TRBD1 agrees at 9 bases. Germline V gene lookup returns CDR1 LGHDT and CDR2 YNNKEL (reference sequence). CDR3 length equals 17 residues. The J segment lost 1 base and the V segment lost 4 bases, leaving 7 bases of the junction unmatched. CDR3 sequence (DNA): TGTGCCAGCAGCCGGTCGGACAGGGGAGTAACTAATGAAAAACTGTTTTTT. Protein: CASSRSDRGVTNEKLFF.

The chain employs TRBV6-1 and TRBJ2-3; weak D call: TRBD2 (6 bases). Germline V lookup: CDR1 MNHNS, CDR2 SASEGT. V was shortened by 4 bases and J by 2 bases, with 16 bases between the two germline ends. This CDR3 is 16 amino acids long. CDR3 DNA: TGTGCCAGCAGTGGATCCAGCGGGCGGGCCACAGATACGCAGTATTTT. This sequence encodes CASSGSSGRATDTQYF.

The chain carries TRBV3-1 (or the pseudogene TRBV3-2) and TRBJ1-2; a possible D gene is TRBD1 (5 bases). CDR3 length equals 12 residues. Germline V gene data show CDR1 as LGHDT and CDR2 as YNNKEL (reference sequence). The V gene lost 4 bases and the J gene lost 4 bases, with 7 bases spanning the gap. The CDR3 DNA is TGTGCCAGCAGCCTAGACAGCTATGGCTACACCTTC. Its protein product is CASSLDSYGYTF.

This chain links TRBV7-9 with TRBJ2-3, with D maybe TRBD2 (6 bases). Germline V gene data show CDR1 as SEHNR and CDR2 as FQNEAQ (reference sequence). The length of the CDR3 is 15 residues. V lost 5 bases and J 6 bases, leaving 18 bases between the germline ends. The CDR3 loop reads CASSRGGTGADTQYF. The CDR3 bases are TGTGCCAGCAGCCGGGGTGGAACGGGAGCTGATACGCAGTATTTT.

The V and J genes are TRBV3-1 (or the pseudogene TRBV3-2) and TRBJ1-4, with D possibly being TRBD1 (6 bases). CDR3 size: 15 residues. Germline assignment: CDR1 LGHDT and CDR2 YNNKEL (reference sequence). V dropped 4 bases and J dropped 8 bases, with 17 bases sitting between them. In DNA form, the CDR3 reads TGTGCCAGCAGCCGGCGGGGGCCACGGGAAGAAAAACTGTTTTTT. It yields the protein CASSRRGPREEKLFF.

This clone appeared a few times. V usage is TRBV29-1 and J usage is TRBJ1-1, with D uncertain. The CDR3 runs 11 residues. CDR1 is SQVTM and CDR2 is ANQGSEA in the germline V gene. Trimming removed 4 bases from V and 12 bases from J, with 15 bases in between. The DNA for the CDR3 is TGCAGCGTTGGACAACCCTCTGGAACTTTCTTT. Translating it yields CSVGQPSGTFF. Full variable domain (outside the CDR3, taken from reference TRBV29-1 and TRBJ1-1): SAVISQKPSRDICQRGTSLTIQCQVDSQVTMMFWYRQQPGQSLTLIATANQGSEATYESGFVIDKFPISRPNLTFSTLTVSNMSPEDSSIYLCSVGQPSGTFFGQGTRLTVV.